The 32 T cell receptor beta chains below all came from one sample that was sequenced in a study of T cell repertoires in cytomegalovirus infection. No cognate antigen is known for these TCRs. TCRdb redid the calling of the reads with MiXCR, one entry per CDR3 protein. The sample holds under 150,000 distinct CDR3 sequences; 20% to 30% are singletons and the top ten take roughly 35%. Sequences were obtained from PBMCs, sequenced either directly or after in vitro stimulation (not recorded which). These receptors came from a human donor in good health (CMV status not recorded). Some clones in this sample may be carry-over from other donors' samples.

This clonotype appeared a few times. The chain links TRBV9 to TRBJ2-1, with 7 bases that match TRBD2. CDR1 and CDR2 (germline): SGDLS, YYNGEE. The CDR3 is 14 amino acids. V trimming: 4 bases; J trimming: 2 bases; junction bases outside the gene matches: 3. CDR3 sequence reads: CASSPTSAYNEQFF. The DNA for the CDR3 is TGTGCCAGCAGCCCAACTAGCGCCTACAATGAGCAGTTCTTC. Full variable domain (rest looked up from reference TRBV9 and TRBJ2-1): DSGVTQTPKHLITATGQRVTLRCSPRSGDLSVYWYQQSLDQGLQFLIQYYNGEERAKGNILERFSAQQFPDLHSELNLSSLELGDSALYFCASSPTSAYNEQFFGPGTRLTVL.

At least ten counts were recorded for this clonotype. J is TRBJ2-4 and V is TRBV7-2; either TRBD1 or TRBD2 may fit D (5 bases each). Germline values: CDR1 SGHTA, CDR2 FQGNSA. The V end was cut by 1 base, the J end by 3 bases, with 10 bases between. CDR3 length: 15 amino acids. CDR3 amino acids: CASSLGGVIKNIQYF. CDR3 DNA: TGTGCCAGCAGCTTAGGAGGGGTAATCAAAAACATTCAGTACTTC.

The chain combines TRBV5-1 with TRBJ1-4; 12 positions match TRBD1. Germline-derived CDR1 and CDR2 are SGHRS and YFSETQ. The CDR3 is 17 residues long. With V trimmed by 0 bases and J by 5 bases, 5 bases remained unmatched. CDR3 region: CASSLEGQGARNEKLFF. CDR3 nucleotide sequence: TGCGCCAGCAGCTTGGAGGGACAGGGGGCGCGCAATGAAAAACTGTTTTTT.

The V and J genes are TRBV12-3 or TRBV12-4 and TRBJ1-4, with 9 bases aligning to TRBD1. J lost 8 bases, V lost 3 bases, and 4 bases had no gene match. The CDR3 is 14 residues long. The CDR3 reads CASSFWDRVEKLFF. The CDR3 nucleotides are TGTGCCAGCAGTTTTTGGGACAGGGTGGAAAAACTGTTTTTT.

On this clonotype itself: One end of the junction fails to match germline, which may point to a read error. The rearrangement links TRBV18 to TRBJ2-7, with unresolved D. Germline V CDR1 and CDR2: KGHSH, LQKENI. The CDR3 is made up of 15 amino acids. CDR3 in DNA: TGTGCCAGCTCAACACCCTCTGCAAGCTCCTACGAGCAGTACTTC. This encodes CASSTPSASSYEQYF.

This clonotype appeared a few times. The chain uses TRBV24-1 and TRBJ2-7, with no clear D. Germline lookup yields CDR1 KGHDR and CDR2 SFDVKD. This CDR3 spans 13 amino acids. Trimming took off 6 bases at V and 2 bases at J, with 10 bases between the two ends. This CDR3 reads CATSRAPTYEQYF. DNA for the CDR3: TGTGCCACCAGTCGGGCCCCGACCTACGAGCAGTACTTC.

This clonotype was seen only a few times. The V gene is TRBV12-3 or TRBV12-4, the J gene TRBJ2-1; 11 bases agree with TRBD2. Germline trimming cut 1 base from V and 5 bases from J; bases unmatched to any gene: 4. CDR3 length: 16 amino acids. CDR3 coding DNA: TGTGCCAGCAGTTTAGGGGGGACTAGCGGACACAATGAGCAGTTCTTC. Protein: CASSLGGTSGHNEQFF.

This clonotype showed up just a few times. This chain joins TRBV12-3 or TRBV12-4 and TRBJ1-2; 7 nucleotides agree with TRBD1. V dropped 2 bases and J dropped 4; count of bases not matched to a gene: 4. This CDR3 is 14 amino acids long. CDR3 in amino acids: CASSLTTGSYGYTF. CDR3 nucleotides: TGTGCCAGCAGTTTAACGACAGGGAGCTATGGCTACACCTTC.

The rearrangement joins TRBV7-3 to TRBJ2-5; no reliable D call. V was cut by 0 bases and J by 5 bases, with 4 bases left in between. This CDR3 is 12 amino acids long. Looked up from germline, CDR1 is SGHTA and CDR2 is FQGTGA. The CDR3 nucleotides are TGTGCCAGCAGCTTAACCCGGGAGACCCAGTACTTC. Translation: CASSLTRETQYF.

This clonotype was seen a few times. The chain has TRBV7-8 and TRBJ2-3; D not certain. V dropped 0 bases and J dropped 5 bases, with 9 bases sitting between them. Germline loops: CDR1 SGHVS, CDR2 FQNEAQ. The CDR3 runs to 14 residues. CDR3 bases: TGTGCCAGCAGCTTAGCTTCTTTTGGAGATACGCAGTATTTT. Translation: CASSLASFGDTQYF.

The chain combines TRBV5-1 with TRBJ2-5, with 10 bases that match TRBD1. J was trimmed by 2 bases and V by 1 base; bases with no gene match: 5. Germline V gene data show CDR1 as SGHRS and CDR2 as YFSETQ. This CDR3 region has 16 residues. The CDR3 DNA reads TGCGCCAGCAGCTTGTACAGGGGACAGGGGCAAGAGACCCAGTACTTC. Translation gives CASSLYRGQGQETQYF. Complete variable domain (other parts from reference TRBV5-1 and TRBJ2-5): KAGVTQTPRYLIKTRGQQVTLSCSPISGHRSVSWYQQTPGQGLQFLFEYFSETQRNKGNFPGRFSGRQFSNSRSEMNVSTLELGDSALYLCASSLYRGQGQETQYFGPGTRLLVL.

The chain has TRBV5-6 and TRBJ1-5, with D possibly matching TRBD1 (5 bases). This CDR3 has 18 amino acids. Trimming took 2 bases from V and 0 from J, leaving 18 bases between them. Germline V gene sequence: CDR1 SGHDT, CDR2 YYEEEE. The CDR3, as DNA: TGTGCCAGCAGCTTACACCGGGGCTTGGATTATAGCAATCAGCCCCAGCATTTT. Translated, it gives CASSLHRGLDYSNQPQHF.

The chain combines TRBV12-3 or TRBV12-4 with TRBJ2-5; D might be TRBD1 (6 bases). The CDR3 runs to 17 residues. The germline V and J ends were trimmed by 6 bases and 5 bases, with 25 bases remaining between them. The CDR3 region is CASSLTQGSRGRETQYF. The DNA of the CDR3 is TGTGCCAGCAGCCTCACGCAGGGGAGTCGAGGGCGTGAGACCCAGTACTTC.

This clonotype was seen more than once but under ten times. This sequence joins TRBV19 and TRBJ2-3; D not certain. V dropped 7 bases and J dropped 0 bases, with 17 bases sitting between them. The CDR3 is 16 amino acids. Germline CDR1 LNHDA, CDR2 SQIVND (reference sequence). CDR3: CASTPGGWASTDTQYF. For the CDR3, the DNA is TGTGCCAGTACTCCCGGCGGTTGGGCTAGCACAGATACGCAGTATTTT. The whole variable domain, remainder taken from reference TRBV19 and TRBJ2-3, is DGGITQSPKYLFRKEGQNVTLSCEQNLNHDAMYWYRQDPGQGLRLIYYSQIVNDFQKGDIAEGYSVSREKKESFPLTVTSAQKNPTAFYLCASTPGGWASTDTQYFGPGTRLTVL.

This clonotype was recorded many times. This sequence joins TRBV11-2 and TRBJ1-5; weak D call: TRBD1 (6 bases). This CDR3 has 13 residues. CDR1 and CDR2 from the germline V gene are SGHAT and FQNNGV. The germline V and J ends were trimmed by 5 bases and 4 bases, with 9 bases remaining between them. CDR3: CASSRDRNQPQHF. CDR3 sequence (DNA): TGTGCCAGCAGCCGAGACAGGAATCAGCCCCAGCATTTT.

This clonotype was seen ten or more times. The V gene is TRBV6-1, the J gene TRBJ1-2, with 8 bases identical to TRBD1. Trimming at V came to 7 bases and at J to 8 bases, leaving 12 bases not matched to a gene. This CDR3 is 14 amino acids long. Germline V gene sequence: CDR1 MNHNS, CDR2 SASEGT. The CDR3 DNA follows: TGTGCCAGCACAGACAGGGGCCGATTGCGGGGCTACACCTTC. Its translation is CASTDRGRLRGYTF.

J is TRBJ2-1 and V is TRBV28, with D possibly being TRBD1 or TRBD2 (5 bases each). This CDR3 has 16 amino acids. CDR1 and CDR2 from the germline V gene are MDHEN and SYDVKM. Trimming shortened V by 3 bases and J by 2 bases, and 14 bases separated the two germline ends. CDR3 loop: CASSFRETSTYNEQFF. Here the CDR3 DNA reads TGTGCCAGCAGTTTCAGGGAAACTAGTACCTACAATGAGCAGTTCTTC.

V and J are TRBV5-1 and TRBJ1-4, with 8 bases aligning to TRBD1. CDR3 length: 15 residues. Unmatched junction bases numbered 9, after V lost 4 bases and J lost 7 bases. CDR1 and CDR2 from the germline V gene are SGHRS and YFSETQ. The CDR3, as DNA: TGCGCCAGCAGCGCAACAGGGGGAGAGGGTGAAAAACTGTTTTTT. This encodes CASSATGGEGEKLFF.

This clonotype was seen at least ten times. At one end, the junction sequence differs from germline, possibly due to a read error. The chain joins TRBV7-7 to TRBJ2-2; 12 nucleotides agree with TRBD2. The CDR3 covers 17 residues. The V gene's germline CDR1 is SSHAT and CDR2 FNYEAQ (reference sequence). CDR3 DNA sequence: TGTGCTAGCAGCCGTCTGACTAGCGGGAGTGTAACCGGGGAGCTGTTTTTT. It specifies CASSRLTSGSVTGELFF.

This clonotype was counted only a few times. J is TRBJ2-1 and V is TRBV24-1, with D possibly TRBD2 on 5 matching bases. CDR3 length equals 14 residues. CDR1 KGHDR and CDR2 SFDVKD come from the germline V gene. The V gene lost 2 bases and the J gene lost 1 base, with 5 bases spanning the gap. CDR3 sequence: CATSDWTSYNEQFF. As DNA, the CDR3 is TGTGCCACCAGTGATTGGACTTCCTACAATGAGCAGTTCTTC.

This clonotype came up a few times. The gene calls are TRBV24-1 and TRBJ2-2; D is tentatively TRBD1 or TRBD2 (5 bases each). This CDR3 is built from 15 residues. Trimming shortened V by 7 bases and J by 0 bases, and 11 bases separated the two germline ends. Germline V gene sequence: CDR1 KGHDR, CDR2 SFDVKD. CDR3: CATRGPSPNTGELFF. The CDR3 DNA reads TGTGCCACCAGGGGACCGTCGCCGAACACCGGGGAGCTGTTTTTT.

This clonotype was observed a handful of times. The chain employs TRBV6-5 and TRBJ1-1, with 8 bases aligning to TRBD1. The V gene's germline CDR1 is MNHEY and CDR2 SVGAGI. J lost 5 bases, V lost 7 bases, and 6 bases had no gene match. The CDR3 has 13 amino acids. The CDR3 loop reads CASKLGQGTEAFF. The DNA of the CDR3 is TGTGCCAGCAAGTTAGGACAGGGTACTGAAGCTTTCTTT.

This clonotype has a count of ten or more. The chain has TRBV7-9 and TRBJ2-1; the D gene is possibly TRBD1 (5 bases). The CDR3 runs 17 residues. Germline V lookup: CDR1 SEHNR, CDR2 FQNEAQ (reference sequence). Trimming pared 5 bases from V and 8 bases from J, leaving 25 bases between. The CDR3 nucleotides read TGTGCCAGCAGCCCTACCGAGCCATACGACAGCGTACATGAGCAGTTCTTC. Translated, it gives CASSPTEPYDSVHEQFF.

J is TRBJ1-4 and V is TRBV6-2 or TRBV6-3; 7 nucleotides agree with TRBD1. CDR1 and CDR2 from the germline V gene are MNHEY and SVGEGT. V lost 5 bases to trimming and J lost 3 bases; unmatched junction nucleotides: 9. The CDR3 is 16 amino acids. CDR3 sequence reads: CASSLVVGQANEKLFF. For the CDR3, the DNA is TGTGCCAGCAGTCTCGTCGTTGGACAGGCTAATGAAAAACTGTTTTTT.

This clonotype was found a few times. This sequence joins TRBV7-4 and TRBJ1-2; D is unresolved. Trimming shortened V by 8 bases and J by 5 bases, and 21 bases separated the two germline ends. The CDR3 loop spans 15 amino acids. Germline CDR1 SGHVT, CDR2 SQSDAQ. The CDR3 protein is CASSEDGRIKYGYTF. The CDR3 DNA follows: TGTGCCAGCTCTGAGGATGGCAGAATAAAGTATGGCTACACCTTC.

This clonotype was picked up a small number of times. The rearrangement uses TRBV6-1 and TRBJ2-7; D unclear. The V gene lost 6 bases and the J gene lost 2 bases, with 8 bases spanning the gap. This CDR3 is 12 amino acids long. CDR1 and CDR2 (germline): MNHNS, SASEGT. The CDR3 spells CASSSVAYEQYF. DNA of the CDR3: TGTGCCAGCAGCTCGGTAGCCTACGAGCAGTACTTC.

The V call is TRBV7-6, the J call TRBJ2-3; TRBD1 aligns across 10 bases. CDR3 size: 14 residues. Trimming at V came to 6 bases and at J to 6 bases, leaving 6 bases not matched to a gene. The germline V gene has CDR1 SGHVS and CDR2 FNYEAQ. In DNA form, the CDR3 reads TGTGCCAGCAGTGACCGGACAGGGGGGGATACGCAGTATTTT. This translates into CASSDRTGGDTQYF.

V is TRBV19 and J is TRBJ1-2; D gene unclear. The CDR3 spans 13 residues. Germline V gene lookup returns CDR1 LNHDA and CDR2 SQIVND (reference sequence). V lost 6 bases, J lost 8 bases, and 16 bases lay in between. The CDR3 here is CASSVPPGKGYTF. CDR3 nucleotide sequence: TGTGCCAGTAGCGTACCCCCTGGGAAAGGCTACACCTTC.

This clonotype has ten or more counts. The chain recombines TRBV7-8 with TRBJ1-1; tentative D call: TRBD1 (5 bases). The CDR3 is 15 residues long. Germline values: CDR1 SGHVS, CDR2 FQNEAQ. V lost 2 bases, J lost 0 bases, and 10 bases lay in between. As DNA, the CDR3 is TGTGCCAGCAGCTTAATGACAGTGATGAACACTGAAGCTTTCTTT. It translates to CASSLMTVMNTEAFF.

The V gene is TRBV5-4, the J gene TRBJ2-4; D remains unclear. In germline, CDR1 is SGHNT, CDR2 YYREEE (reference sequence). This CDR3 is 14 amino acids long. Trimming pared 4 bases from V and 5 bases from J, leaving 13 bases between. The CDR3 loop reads CASSPALQENIQYF. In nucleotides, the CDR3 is TGTGCCAGCAGCCCGGCCTTGCAAGAAAACATTCAGTACTTC.

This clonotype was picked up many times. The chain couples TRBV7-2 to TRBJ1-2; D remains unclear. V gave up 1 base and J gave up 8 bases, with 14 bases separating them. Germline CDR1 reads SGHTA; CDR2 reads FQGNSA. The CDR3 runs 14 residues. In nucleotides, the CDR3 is TGTGCCAGCAGCTTAGATTTAGGGTTTACGGGCTACACCTTC. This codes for CASSLDLGFTGYTF. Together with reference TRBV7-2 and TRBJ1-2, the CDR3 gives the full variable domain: GAGVSQSPSNKVTEKGKDVELRCDPISGHTALYWYRQSLGQGLEFLIYFQGNSAPDKSGLPSDRFSAERTGGSVSTLTIQRTQQEDSAVYLCASSLDLGFTGYTFGSGTRLTVV.

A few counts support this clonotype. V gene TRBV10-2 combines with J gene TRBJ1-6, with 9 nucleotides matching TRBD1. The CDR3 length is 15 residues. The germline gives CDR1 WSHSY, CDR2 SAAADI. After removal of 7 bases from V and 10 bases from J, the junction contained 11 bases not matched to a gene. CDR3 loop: CASMQPTGGTSPLHF. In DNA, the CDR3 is TGCGCCAGCATGCAGCCGACAGGGGGGACCTCACCCCTCCACTTT.